This T cell receptor beta chain was recorded in a study of T cell responses to AZD1222 COVID-19 vaccine (dated by TCRdb to the early 2020s). About the investigation overall: TCR sequencing was performed for 230 to 250 trial participants, of whom 200 to 220 were given two doses of AZD1222 and approximately 26 were given two doses of MenACWY control vaccine. Enrollment into the trials was organized by age into subgroups of 18-55, 56-69 and 70-plus years, and those subgroups contained approximately 150, 30 and 60 TCR-sequenced participants, respectively.

Results and caveats for the whole study, not just this receptor: Conclusions about previously exposed vaccinees are limited because only six or seven AZD1222 recipients were SARS-CoV-2 seropositive at baseline. Most participants were white British and females outnumbered males, and the authors suggested that clonal diversity may have been underestimated. CD4 TCRs associated with the vaccine covered the entire spike protein, and the dominant responses were in regions 160-218 and 743-854. Because no day 14 peak-response samples were available, repertoires were characterized only after the peak T cell response. Nearly half of unique spike-specific TCRs reportedly recognized epitopes outside regions mutated in the B.1.351 and B.1.1.7 variants. After two AZD1222 doses, both the breadth and the depth of spike-specific TCRs were significantly higher than at day 0 and than in MenACWY recipients. In the small 56-69-year group, the increase in depth fell short of significance, most likely because of low power.

In the case of this clone: Its target antigen remains unknown.

According to the study, the label for this sample's time point signals: baseline before first vaccination. Vaccinee samples came from UK trials COV001 and COV002, including a single-blind randomized controlled phase 2/3 trial of AZD1222 (ChAdOx1 nCoV-19) in healthy adults. For TCRbeta chain sequencing, PBMC samples from trial participants were taken at day 0 and at day 28 after the second dose. The CDR3 regions of human TCRbeta chains were analyzed by immunosequencing. Under the source paper's analysis protocol: Repertoire TCRs were matched against a reference library of SARS-CoV-2-specific TCRs generated with the MIRA antigen-specificity platform. Breadth was defined as the fraction of unique TCRs that were SARS-CoV-2-associated, and depth was defined as the fraction of total T cells that were SARS-CoV-2-associated. Using the MIRA data, each spike-specific TCR was mapped to the spike region that the TCR reacts to and placed in a CD4 or CD8 class. Log10-transformed breadth and depth values were compared by one-way ANOVA with Sidak's multiple comparisons tests. In TCRdb, the immuneACCESS table is reduced to in-frame sequences with V and J assigned. These tables do not hold every clone; where another copy was compared, an unresolved V gene accounts for under half, and the others remain unexplained. V and J calls and clone size are those listed in that table; D and trimming were worked out from the DNA. The sample has some 150,000 clones on record. The top ten constitute roughly 2% of the sample.

This TCR was sampled from an adult in good health. Sample: peripheral blood.

The CDR3 reads as follows: CATSSGGTDTQYF. The nucleotide sequence reads as follows: TGTGCCACCAGCTCGGGGGGCACAGATACGCAGTATTTT. The rearranged chain carries TRBV24-1 and TRBJ2-3; tentative D gene TRBD2, with 6 bases matching. CDR1 and CDR2, looked up from the germline V gene, are KGHDR and SFDVKD. Taken from cysteine to phenylalanine, the CDR3 has 13 residues. The kept DNA is CDR3 alone, 39 bases in frame from the first base. A distance of 8 bases separates the germline ends of V and J, which lose 7 bases and 1 base respectively.